The 27 T cell receptor beta chains listed next were all sequenced from one sample in a study of CD8 T cells in ankylosing spondylitis. The antigens these receptors bind are not known. Study findings and constraints: The study identified a TCR beta motif of under ten highly homologous variants that appeared characteristic of ankylosing spondylitis blood.

One entry per CDR3 protein results from TCRdb running MiXCR on the 5' RACE reads. The repertoire includes over 450,000 distinct CDR3 sequences, 10% to 15% of them detected once, and almost 7% sits in the top ten. The sequencing input was blood, either unsorted or a sorted T cell fraction (not recorded which). These receptors came from a male donor with ankylosing spondylitis.

Remarks on this clonotype: Relative to the germline gene, one junction end is altered; a read error may explain this. The chain combines TRBV20-1 with TRBJ1-3; D is undetermined. The CDR3 is 12 residues long. The germline CDR1 and CDR2 sequences are DFQATT and SNEGSKA (reference sequence). The CDR3 region is CRAKPSGNTIYF. The CDR3 nucleotides read TGCAGGGCTAAACCATCTGGAAACACCATATATTTT.

Note on this clonotype: Being one base from a much bigger clone, this may be a read error. The gene calls are TRBV29-1 and TRBJ2-5, with unresolved D. The CDR3 has 14 amino acids. Germline V gene sequence: CDR1 SQVTM, CDR2 ANQGSEA. Trimming removed 7 bases at V and 0 bases at J, with 15 bases between. Written as DNA, the CDR3 is TGCAGCGGGACCATTGGGGTTAACCAAGAGACCCAGTACTTC. It specifies CSGTIGVNQETQYF.

This clonotype was seen repeatedly, ten times or more. The J gene is TRBJ2-3, the V gene TRBV29-1; D remains ambiguous. Deletions cut 4 bases from V and 3 bases from J, with 14 bases between. Germline-derived CDR1 and CDR2 are SQVTM and ANQGSEA. This CDR3 is 14 amino acids long. The CDR3 coding sequence is TGCAGCGTTGCCGACGCCATGGTAACAGATACGCAGTATTTT. Protein: CSVADAMVTDTQYF.

This clonotype appeared a few times. The J gene is TRBJ1-2, the V gene TRBV3-1; 8 positions agree with TRBD1. Trimming at V came to 3 bases and at J to 6 bases, leaving 6 bases not matched to a gene. The CDR3 contains 14 residues. Germline CDR1 and CDR2: LGHDT and YNNKEL (reference sequence). CDR3 sequence: CASSQQGARDGYTF. The CDR3 DNA is TGTGCCAGCAGCCAGCAGGGGGCTCGAGATGGCTACACCTTC. The entire variable domain, with the rest obtained from reference TRBV3-1 and TRBJ1-2, is as follows: DTAVSQTPKYLVTQMGNDKSIKCEQNLGHDTMYWYKQDSKKFLKIMFSYNNKELIINETVPNRFSPKSPDKAHLNLHINSLELGDSAVYFCASSQQGARDGYTFGSGTRLTVV.

This clonotype was counted many times. The chain recombines TRBV24-1 with TRBJ2-1; D uncertain. V was pared by 2 bases and J by 0 bases, with 10 bases between. The length of the CDR3 is 16 residues. The germline V gene encodes CDR1 KGHDR and CDR2 SFDVKD. CDR3 region: CATSDSVAFSYNEQFF. The CDR3 nucleotides read TGTGCCACCAGTGATTCGGTGGCATTCTCCTACAATGAGCAGTTCTTC.

The rearrangement links TRBV30 to TRBJ1-1; maybe TRBD1 (5 bases). Looked up from germline, CDR1 is GTSNPN and CDR2 is SVGIG (reference sequence). The CDR3 has 12 amino acids. V lost 2 bases to trimming and J lost 5 bases, with 9 bases between them. CDR3 amino acids: CAWSFQGTEAFF. In DNA, the CDR3 is TGTGCCTGGAGTTTCCAGGGTACTGAAGCTTTCTTT.

The table lists this clonotype with many counts. The genes are TRBV12-3 or TRBV12-4 and TRBJ1-5, with D possibly TRBD1 on 5 matching bases. Trimming cost V 1 base and J 6 bases, with 13 bases left between them. CDR3 length: 15 amino acids. The CDR3 nucleotides are TGTGCCAGCAGTTTAGGTGAGGGGCTAGTTCAGCCCCAGCATTTT. Protein product: CASSLGEGLVQPQHF.

This clonotype was seen a few times. This chain joins TRBV10-1 and TRBJ2-3; 7 positions agree with TRBD2. V lost 3 bases and J lost 5; bases outside the gene matches: 8. This CDR3 region has 15 residues. Germline values: CDR1 WNHNN, CDR2 SYGVQD (reference sequence). CDR3: CASSDLGGRVDTQYF. In DNA form, the CDR3 reads TGCGCCAGCAGTGATTTAGGCGGGAGAGTAGATACGCAGTATTTT.

This chain joins TRBV20-1 and TRBJ1-2, with D hard to call. CDR3 length: 13 residues. Trimming took 4 bases from V and 4 from J, leaving 13 bases between them. The germline V gene encodes CDR1 DFQATT and CDR2 SNEGSKA (reference sequence). CDR3 nucleotide sequence: TGCAGTGCTAAAGCGCACTCTGTCTATGGCTACACCTTC. Amino acids: CSAKAHSVYGYTF.

The sample holds a few counts of this clonotype. The V gene is TRBV28, the J gene TRBJ2-5; 11 nucleotides align to TRBD2. Germline loops: CDR1 MDHEN, CDR2 SYDVKM. The CDR3 loop spans 15 amino acids. The trim removed 6 bases at V and 1 base at J, leaving 4 bases unmatched. In nucleotides, the CDR3 is TGTGCCAGCAGCGGGGGACTAGCGGCCCAAGAGACCCAGTACTTC. This translates into CASSGGLAAQETQYF.

This clonotype appeared a few times. V is TRBV4-1 and J is TRBJ1-2, with D tentatively TRBD1 (5 bases). In germline, CDR1 is MGHRA, CDR2 YSYEKL. Trimming pared 0 bases from V and 4 bases from J, leaving 12 bases between. This CDR3 comprises 15 residues. CDR3 region: CASSQDTGSGYGYTF. CDR3 nucleotide sequence: TGCGCCAGCAGCCAAGACACAGGCTCTGGCTATGGCTACACCTTC.

This clonotype was seen a handful of times. CDR3 in amino acids: CAIREASTNEKLFF. The CDR3 nucleotides read TGTGCCATCAGGGAGGCGTCAACTAATGAAAAACTGTTTTTT. This chain joins TRBV10-3 and TRBJ1-4; D is undetermined. Deletions cut 6 bases from V and 0 bases from J, with 8 bases between. Germline CDR1 ENHRY, CDR2 SYGVKD. The CDR3 sequence is 14 residues long.

V and J are TRBV11-2 and TRBJ2-7, with no clear D. The CDR3 covers 11 residues. The V end was cut by 6 bases, the J end by 4 bases, with 7 bases between. Germline CDR1 and CDR2: SGHAT and FQNNGV. Written as DNA, the CDR3 is TGTGCCAGCAGGTCCCCTTACGAGCAGTACTTC. Encoded protein: CASRSPYEQYF.

The chain employs TRBV7-7 and TRBJ2-1; the match to TRBD1 covers 11 bases. The V segment lost 3 bases and the J segment 10 bases; nucleotides outside the gene matches: 5. The CDR3 is 14 amino acids. Germline CDR1 reads SSHAT; CDR2 reads FNYEAQ (reference sequence). This CDR3 is CASSFGTGGVEQFF. The CDR3 DNA sequence: TGTGCCAGCAGCTTCGGGACAGGGGGGGTAGAGCAGTTCTTC.

V and J are TRBV5-1 and TRBJ1-5; the match to TRBD1 covers 8 bases. Trimming at V came to 4 bases and at J to 3 bases, leaving 6 bases not matched to a gene. The germline V gene has CDR1 SGHRS and CDR2 YFSETQ. The CDR3 is 15 residues long. The CDR3 nucleotides read TGCGCCAGCAGCCAGACAGGGGCACACAATCAGCCCCAGCATTTT. Amino acid sequence: CASSQTGAHNQPQHF. Based on the CDR3 plus reference TRBV5-1 and TRBJ1-5, the full variable domain is KAGVTQTPRYLIKTRGQQVTLSCSPISGHRSVSWYQQTPGQGLQFLFEYFSETQRNKGNFPGRFSGRQFSNSRSEMNVSTLELGDSALYLCASSQTGAHNQPQHFGDGTRLSIL.

The gene calls are TRBV10-2 and TRBJ2-3; the D call may be TRBD1 or TRBD2 (5 bases each). The CDR3 is 14 amino acids. Germline CDR1 WSHSY, CDR2 SAAADI. The V end lost 8 bases, the J end lost 2 bases, and 14 bases lay between the germline ends. The CDR3 sequence: CASWIGEHTDTQYF. The CDR3 DNA sequence: TGCGCCAGCTGGATAGGGGAGCACACAGATACGCAGTATTTT.

This clonotype was seen more than once but under ten times. V usage is TRBV30 and J usage is TRBJ1-3; D remains unclear. Germline V CDR1 and CDR2: GTSNPN, SVGIG (reference sequence). With 2 bases removed from V and 0 bases from J, the gap between germline ends came to 8 bases. The CDR3 loop spans 14 amino acids. The CDR3 DNA reads TGTGCCTGGAGTCGGCAGGCCTCTGGAAACACCATATATTTT. Encoded protein: CAWSRQASGNTIYF. Complete variable domain (other parts from reference TRBV30 and TRBJ1-3): SQTIHQWPATLVQPVGSPLSLECTVEGTSNPNLYWYRQAAGRGLQLLFYSVGIGQISSEVPQNLSASRPQDRQFILSSKKLLLSDSGFYLCAWSRQASGNTIYFGEGSWLTVV.

This clonotype was observed a few times. The chain combines TRBV11-2 with TRBJ2-7; D uncertain. Trimming removed 1 base from V and 7 bases from J, with 17 bases in between. The CDR3 is 15 residues long. In germline, CDR1 is SGHAT, CDR2 FQNNGV. The CDR3 sequence: CASSLGALDTIEQYF. The CDR3 nucleotides read TGTGCCAGCAGCTTAGGGGCACTTGACACGATTGAGCAGTACTTC.

This clonotype was seen more than once but under ten times. V usage is TRBV4-1 and J usage is TRBJ2-3; possible D gene TRBD1, 5 bases. The CDR3 is 16 amino acids. V gave up 0 bases and J gave up 3 bases, with 13 bases separating them. Germline-derived CDR1 and CDR2 are MGHRA and YSYEKL. The CDR3 coding sequence is TGCGCCAGCAGCCAAGATAGGGGTTACGGGACAGATACGCAGTATTTT. Residues: CASSQDRGYGTDTQYF.

This clonotype showed up just a few times. The J gene is TRBJ1-1, the V gene TRBV7-9; D is uncertain. The CDR3 is made up of 15 amino acids. V lost 2 bases, J lost 1 base, and 11 bases lay in between. Per the germline V gene, CDR1 is SEHNR and CDR2 is FQNEAQ (reference sequence). The CDR3 reads CASSLRAERNTEAFF. Written as DNA, the CDR3 is TGTGCCAGCAGCTTAAGGGCAGAGAGGAACACTGAAGCTTTCTTT. Together with reference TRBV7-9 and TRBJ1-1, the CDR3 gives the full variable domain: DTGVSQNPRHKITKRGQNVTFRCDPISEHNRLYWYRQTLGQGPEFLTYFQNEAQLEKSRLLSDRFSAERPKGSFSTLEIQRTEQGDSAMYLCASSLRAERNTEAFFGQGTRLTVV.

The sample holds a few counts of this clonotype. CDR3: CAGGTGVVNEQFF. For the CDR3, the DNA is TGTGCTGGTGGGACAGGGGTCGTTAATGAGCAGTTCTTC. The chain employs TRBV2 and TRBJ2-1, with 10 bases identical to TRBD1. The CDR3 extends over 13 amino acids. Germline V gene data show CDR1 as SNHLY and CDR2 as FYNNEI.

In this sample, this clonotype turned up a few times. The V call is TRBV29-1, the J call TRBJ1-2; perhaps TRBD1 as D (5 bases). Germline V gives CDR1 SQVTM, CDR2 ANQGSEA. The CDR3 loop spans 14 amino acids. Trimming took off 0 bases at V and 7 bases at J, with 15 bases between the two ends. CDR3 residues: CSVEDPGGKRGYTF. In DNA form, the CDR3 reads TGCAGCGTTGAAGATCCGGGGGGGAAGCGTGGCTACACCTTC.

This chain connects TRBV9 to TRBJ2-2; D uncertain. Germline V gene sequence: CDR1 SGDLS, CDR2 YYNGEE. V was cut by 0 bases and J by 2 bases, with 8 bases left in between. The CDR3 is made up of 15 amino acids. The CDR3 loop is CASSVVDTNTGELFF. The CDR3 DNA sequence: TGTGCCAGCAGCGTAGTAGACACTAACACCGGGGAGCTGTTTTTT.

Concerning this clonotype: This could be a read error, since a much larger clone is one nucleotide away. Here the CDR3 omits its conserved ending phenylalanine or tryptophan, so a read error is the likely source. The chain employs TRBV3-1 and TRBJ1-1; D is perhaps TRBD1 (6 bases). The V and J ends lost 4 bases and 4 bases respectively, with 16 bases between them. The germline V gene encodes CDR1 LGHDT and CDR2 YNNKEL (reference sequence). The CDR3 length is 15 residues. DNA of the CDR3: TGTGCCAGCAGCCGGCCGGGACAACGGAGCACTGAAGCTTTCTAT. Its protein product is CASSRPGQRSTEAFY.

This clonotype has a count of ten or more. The chain carries TRBV29-1 and TRBJ1-2; 9 bases fit TRBD1. Looked up from germline, CDR1 is SQVTM and CDR2 is ANQGSEA. With 6 bases clipped from V and 6 bases from J, the junction kept 8 bases outside the gene matches. The CDR3 sequence is 13 residues long. CDR3 sequence reads: CSVSRDRVDGYTF. The CDR3 nucleotides are TGCAGCGTGTCCCGGGACAGGGTTGATGGCTACACCTTC.

This clonotype has at least ten counts. The rearrangement uses TRBV6-2 or TRBV6-3 and TRBJ2-3; 7 positions agree with TRBD2. Losses at the gene ends were 2 bases for V and 6 bases for J; bases not matched to a gene: 17. CDR3 length: 18 amino acids. Per germline, CDR1 MNHEY and CDR2 SVGEGT. In DNA, the CDR3 is TGTGCCAGCAGTTACCCTCCGGGGGGAGCGGGAACGACGGATACGCAGTATTTT. It encodes CASSYPPGGAGTTDTQYF.

The chain uses TRBV2 and TRBJ1-3, with no clear D. There are 14 residues in the CDR3. Trimming stripped 6 bases from V and 0 bases from J, with 9 bases between. CDR1 is SNHLY, CDR2 FYNNEI, per germline. The CDR3 reads CASRTEISGNTIYF. The CDR3 coding sequence is TGTGCCAGCAGGACTGAAATCTCTGGAAACACCATATATTTT.